This is a list of T cell receptor beta chains from one sample in a study of shared clonotypes between healthy human individuals. Produced via immunoSEQ multiplex PCR; TCRdb's table is partial and in-frame only. The data show 1.6 million or so clones, 98% seen once. The sample was naive CD4+ T cells sorted from blood. All receptors derive from a man aged 30 to 45 in good health. CDR3s include the opening cysteine and the closing phenylalanine or tryptophan. D genes are given only for firm matches.

TRBJ2-2 TRBV5-1 TRBD2 CASSPRTSGRALGPGELFF
TRBJ2-1 TRBV19 - CASSMMGLPYNEQFF
TRBJ2-3 TRBV6-5 - CASSYLGVGTDTQYF
TRBJ2-3 TRBV5-1 TRBD1 CASSGTGSTDTQYF
TRBJ2-7 TRBV30 - CAWSVLGGGEQYF
TRBJ2-7 TRBV2 TRBD1 CASGTGIFEQYF
TRBJ2-5 TRBV6-5 - CASSYGSETQYF
TRBJ2-2 TRBV2 - CASSEFGELFF
TRBJ2-5 TRBV10-3 - CAISEGRPGTQYF
TRBJ2-4 TRBV5-5 TRBD2 CASSPGGGAKNIQYF
TRBJ2-5 TRBV28 TRBD1 CASSLGQGVGETQYF
TRBJ2-7 TRBV29-1 TRBD1 CSTGTGPYEQYF
TRBJ1-5 TRBV11-2 - CASSLEGRWGNQPQHF
TRBJ2-3 TRBV4-1 - CASSRPLGDTQYF
TRBJ2-7 TRBV9 - CASSPMGGYEQYF
TRBJ2-6 TRBV6-1 TRBD1 CASSGKGAWGANVLTF
TRBJ2-2 TRBV27 - CASSWLAGELFF